This is a list of T cell receptor beta chains from one sample in a study of cytomegalovirus exposure and HLA in healthy donors. Sequencing used immunoSEQ multiplex PCR; TCRdb keeps in-frame clones, though not all of them. This table holds about 140,000 clones, around 65% found once. Material: PBMCs. The receptor source for this set is a woman in her sixties in good health and CMV-seronegative. The CDR3 runs from the conserved cysteine through the conserved F or W. A D gene is named only where the DNA matches it firmly. The listing skips clone size in some rows; elsewhere it reads once, few, many or a size class.

len,v_gene,d_gene,j_gene,abundance,CDR3aa,CDR3nt
14,TRBV5-1,TRBD2,TRBJ2-1,-,CASRPDSGVGEQFF,TGCGCCAGCAGACCGGATAGCGGGGTAGGAGAGCAGTTCTTC
13,TRBV9,TRBD2,TRBJ2-2,few,CASGREGPGELFF,TGTGCCAGCGGGCGGGAGGGTCCCGGGGAGCTGTTTTTT
16,TRBV7-2,-,TRBJ2-1,-,CASSLPGAGPKREQFF,TGTGCCAGCAGCTTGCCTGGAGCGGGCCCTAAGAGGGAGCAGTTCTTC
15,TRBV5-6,TRBD1,TRBJ2-3,-,CASSTPDRGPDTQYF,TGTGCCAGCAGCACACCGGACAGGGGGCCTGATACGCAGTATTTT
14,TRBV29-1,TRBD2,TRBJ2-1,-,CSVDVGTTSLWQFF,TGCAGCGTTGATGTAGGGACTACCTCTTTATGGCAGTTCTTC
13,TRBV13,-,TRBJ2-7,-,CASSLEVQGEQYF,TGTGCCAGCAGCTTAGAGGTCCAGGGCGAGCAGTACTTC
18,TRBV4-3,-,TRBJ1-2,once,CASSQDGAGPGSIYGYTF,TGCGCCAGCAGCCAAGATGGGGCAGGTCCCGGATCTATCTATGGCTACACCTTC
14,TRBV5-4,TRBD1,TRBJ2-1,few,CASSLRDRDNEQFF,TGTGCCAGCAGCTTGAGGGACAGGGACAATGAGCAGTTCTTC
16,TRBV6-5,TRBD1,TRBJ2-4,-,CASSYGRPRDRNIQYF,TGTGCCAGCAGTTACGGGAGACCTCGGGACAGAAACATTCAGTACTTC
17,TRBV19,TRBD2,TRBJ2-1,few,CASSRMGLGGGNNEQFF,TGTGCCAGTAGTCGGATGGGACTAGGGGGGGGGAACAATGAGCAGTTCTTC
16,TRBV7-2,-,TRBJ2-3,few,CASSFWAGAHTDTQYF,TGTGCCAGCAGCTTCTGGGCGGGGGCCCACACAGATACGCAGTATTTT
14,TRBV5-4,-,TRBJ2-6,-,CASTLQGGANVLTF,TGTGCCAGCACCTTACAGGGCGGGGCCAACGTCCTGACTTTC
15,TRBV7-9,TRBD1,TRBJ2-5,few,CASSVGTGRGETQYF,TGTGCCAGCAGCGTCGGGACAGGGAGGGGAGAGACCCAGTACTTC
15,TRBV5-4,TRBD2,TRBJ2-7,few,CASSLVSSGWGEQYF,TGTGCCAGCAGCTTGGTGTCTAGCGGGTGGGGCGAGCAGTACTTC
13,TRBV5-6,-,TRBJ1-2,few,CASNPTGFYGYTF,TGTGCCAGCAACCCTACAGGGTTCTATGGCTACACCTTC
16,TRBV5-4,TRBD2,TRBJ2-1,-,CASSPARLAGSNEQFF,TGTGCCAGCAGCCCCGCCAGGCTAGCGGGAAGCAATGAGCAGTTCTTC
15,TRBV29-1,TRBD1,TRBJ2-3,few,CSVGAGQVGKDTQYF,TGCAGCGTTGGGGCGGGACAGGTAGGTAAAGATACGCAGTATTTT
15,TRBV28,-,TRBJ1-4,-,CASSLSWASNEKLFF,TGTGCCAGCAGTTTATCGTGGGCATCTAATGAAAAACTGTTTTTT
16,TRBV7-2,TRBD2,TRBJ2-1,-,CASSPQLAESYNEQFF,TGTGCCAGCAGCCCACAACTAGCGGAGTCCTACAATGAGCAGTTCTTC
16,TRBV6-6,-,TRBJ1-6,-,CASSSMGRAGNSPLHF,TGTGCCAGCAGTTCCATGGGTCGGGCGGGCAATTCACCCCTCCACTTT
11,TRBV6-6,-,TRBJ1-5,-,CASGGNQPQHF,TGTGCCAGTGGGGGGAATCAGCCCCAGCATTTT
16,TRBV25-1,-,TRBJ2-5,-,CASSERLIFNKETQYF,TGTGCCAGCAGTGAAAGACTAATTTTCAACAAAGAGACCCAGTACTTC
14,TRBV29-1,TRBD2,TRBJ2-1,once,CSARTSGSTGEQFF,TGCAGCGCCAGGACTAGCGGGAGCACCGGTGAGCAGTTCTTC
14,TRBV6-5,-,TRBJ1-3,-,CASSYSDMRDTIYF,TGTGCCAGCAGTTACTCGGACATGCGAGACACCATATATTTT
16,TRBV28,-,TRBJ2-1,-,CASSLSGRRWNNEQFF,TGTGCCAGCAGTTTATCTGGCAGGAGGTGGAACAATGAGCAGTTCTTC
12,TRBV2,TRBD2,TRBJ2-7,few,CASRLAGGEQYF,TGTGCCAGCAGACTAGCGGGAGGCGAGCAGTACTTC
15,TRBV7-2,TRBD2,TRBJ2-3,few,CASSSLAGGTDTQYF,TGTGCCAGCAGCTCCTTAGCGGGAGGCACAGATACGCAGTATTTT
14,TRBV2,TRBD2,TRBJ2-7,-,CASSGLAGYYEQYF,TGTGCCAGCAGTGGACTAGCGGGATACTACGAGCAGTACTTC